The clone carrying this TCR beta chain was seen repeatedly, ten times or more. Its antigen is unidentified. The entry originates in a study of neurological immune-mediated disorders. Study-wide points: CDR3 amino acid sequences of expanded clones were not shared across subjects, a result suggesting private repertoires in all groups.

CDR1 and CDR2 from the germline V gene are DFQATT and SNEGSKA (reference sequence). The CDR3 has 14 residues. Trimming took off 6 bases at V and 6 bases at J, with 18 bases between the two ends. 5'RACE with 10-nucleotide random UMIs generated the cDNA. TCRdb itself ran the 5' RACE reads through MiXCR, one entry per CDR3 protein. The sample records around 20,000 distinct CDR3 sequences, around a quarter being singletons. Sequenced: PBMCs. The TCR was taken from a man between 45 and 60 years old with HTLV-1-associated myelopathy (HAM/TSP). The chain couples TRBV20-1 to TRBJ1-5; D may be TRBD1 (5 bases). Here the CDR3 DNA reads TGCAGTGCCATTATGGGGGGTGGGGGTCAGCCCCAGCATTTT. It yields the protein CSAIMGGGGQPQHF.